The 15 T cell receptor beta chains given below trace back to one sample, sequenced in a study of T-cell memory formation after mild COVID-19 (dated by TCRdb to the early 2020s). Library method: 5' RACE. Sequenced on an Illumina NovaSeq 6000. In TCRdb, the public reads were trimmed at Q25 with fastp and aligned with MiXCR, with productive beta chains retained. Rows are unified per CDR3 protein, each entry keeping the most common DNA and genes. The sample table contains 400,000 to 450,000 distinct CDR3 sequences; only one count was recorded for 15% to 20% of them. The ten largest clonotypes hold roughly a fifth of the sample. Material for sequencing was PBMCs or a T cell subset sorted from them (not recorded which). Receptors were obtained from a man between 18 and 35 years old who had mild COVID-19 (a few samples of this study predate the infection). The sample titles of this study are shuffled in the database, so cell type and time point are left out; the donor was told from shared clones.

This clonotype came up a few times. The chain recombines TRBV18 with TRBJ2-5; 8 bases are a match to TRBD1. This CDR3 has 15 amino acids. V lost 2 bases to trimming and J lost 5 bases; unmatched junction nucleotides: 7. From germline, CDR1 is KGHSH and CDR2 LQKENI. The CDR3 loop is CASSPSAGGWETQYF. In DNA, the CDR3 is TGTGCCAGCTCACCAAGCGCAGGGGGCTGGGAGACCCAGTACTTC.

The chain joins TRBV12-3 or TRBV12-4 to TRBJ1-1; a weak D match, TRBD1 (5 bases). There are 14 residues in the CDR3. V was clipped by 5 bases and J by 1 base, with 11 bases between them. Written as DNA, the CDR3 is TGTGCCAGCAGTCCGGGGGTCTCGAACACTGAAGCTTTCTTT. It translates to CASSPGVSNTEAFF.

This clonotype was found many times. The chain joins TRBV15 to TRBJ2-1, with a weak D call TRBD2 (6 bases). CDR3 length equals 15 residues. V was trimmed by 1 base and J by 3 bases, leaving 10 bases between them. The germline gives CDR1 LNHNV, CDR2 YYDKDF (reference sequence). In nucleotides, the CDR3 is TGTGCCACCAGCAGAGGGAGGGAAGTCTACAATGAGCAGTTCTTC. This sequence encodes CATSRGREVYNEQFF.

This clonotype was recorded a few times. The chain uses TRBV12-5 and TRBJ2-7; D remains ambiguous. Germline V CDR1 and CDR2: LGHNT, FRNRAP. V was shortened by 0 bases and J by 3 bases, with 15 bases between the two germline ends. The CDR3 is made up of 16 amino acids. The CDR3 region is CASGLVLSTELYEQYF. The CDR3 nucleotides are TGTGCTAGTGGTTTGGTACTTTCAACGGAACTCTACGAGCAGTACTTC. Drawing the rest from reference TRBV12-5 and TRBJ2-7, the complete variable domain is DARVTQTPRHKVTEMGQEVTMRCQPILGHNTVFWYRQTMMQGLELLAYFRNRAPLDDSGMPKDRFSAEMPDATLATLKIQPSEPRDSAVYFCASGLVLSTELYEQYFGPGTRLTVT.

This clonotype has at least ten counts. This chain joins TRBV5-1 and TRBJ1-2; D gene ambiguous. V was clipped by 1 base and J by 2 bases, with 9 bases between them. Germline CDR1 reads SGHRS; CDR2 reads YFSETQ. This CDR3 region has 14 residues. In DNA, the CDR3 is TGCGCCAGCAGCTTGATTCCAGGCAACTATGGCTACACCTTC. Amino acid sequence: CASSLIPGNYGYTF. Looking up the rest from reference TRBV5-1 and TRBJ1-2 gives the full variable domain: KAGVTQTPRYLIKTRGQQVTLSCSPISGHRSVSWYQQTPGQGLQFLFEYFSETQRNKGNFPGRFSGRQFSNSRSEMNVSTLELGDSALYLCASSLIPGNYGYTFGSGTRLTVV.

The gene calls are TRBV25-1 and TRBJ1-1; 10 positions agree with TRBD1. Germline CDR1 MGHDK, CDR2 SYGVNS. V was clipped by 4 bases and J by 4 bases; unmatched bases: 6. CDR3 length equals 15 residues. The CDR3 loop reads CASSAPGQGPTEAFF. The CDR3 DNA sequence: TGTGCCAGCAGTGCTCCGGGACAGGGGCCCACTGAAGCTTTCTTT.

In its sample, this clonotype was seen a few times. The rearrangement joins TRBV10-3 to TRBJ2-1; no definite D call. V was clipped by 0 bases and J by 5 bases, with 8 bases between them. The CDR3 covers 14 residues. Germline V CDR1 and CDR2: ENHRY, SYGVKD. In nucleotides, the CDR3 is TGTGCCATCAGTGAGTCCTCTCTCAACAATGAGCAGTTCTTC. Protein product: CAISESSLNNEQFF.

In its sample, this clonotype was seen many times. The rearrangement joins TRBV5-6 to TRBJ2-1; no clear D gene. CDR3 length: 14 residues. Germline V gene sequence: CDR1 SGHDT, CDR2 YYEEEE. V lost 4 bases and J 0 bases, leaving 8 bases between the germline ends. CDR3 DNA: TGTGCCAGCAGCCAGTTGAGCTCCTACAATGAGCAGTTCTTC. It is translated as CASSQLSSYNEQFF.

This clonotype was counted only a few times. The chain combines TRBV5-6 with TRBJ2-7; D uncertain. From germline, CDR1 is SGHDT and CDR2 YYEEEE. V lost 3 bases and J 0 bases, leaving 10 bases between the germline ends. CDR3 length: 14 amino acids. CDR3 nucleotide sequence: TGTGCCAGCAGCTCCGGACCCGGCTCCTACGAGCAGTACTTC. Protein product: CASSSGPGSYEQYF.

CDR3 DNA: TGTGCCAGCAGCTCCTACAGGGCCACAGATACGCAGTATTTT. It is translated as CASSSYRATDTQYF. The gene calls are TRBV7-2 and TRBJ2-3, with TRBD1 as a possible D gene (6 bases). The CDR3 spans 14 residues. The ends were cut back, 4 bases at V and 2 bases at J, with 10 bases in the middle. Germline CDR1 reads SGHTA; CDR2 reads FQGNSA.

This clonotype was picked up a small number of times. The rearrangement links TRBV7-2 to TRBJ2-1, with D perhaps matching TRBD1 or TRBD2 (6 bases each). The CDR3 is 14 amino acids. In germline, CDR1 is SGHTA, CDR2 FQGNSA. Trimming removed 1 base at V and 10 bases at J, with 14 bases between. The CDR3 protein is CASSLELGGLEQFF. The CDR3 DNA sequence: TGTGCCAGCAGCTTAGAACTAGGGGGGTTGGAGCAGTTCTTC.

Ten or more counts support this clonotype. The chain employs TRBV7-3 and TRBJ2-2; D ambiguous. V was clipped by 8 bases and J by 0 bases, with 10 bases between them. The germline CDR1 and CDR2 sequences are SGHTA and FQGTGA. This CDR3 is built from 14 residues. CDR3 nucleotides: TGTGCCAGCTCCAGGCTGGCGAACACCGGGGAGCTGTTTTTT. Residues: CASSRLANTGELFF.

In its sample, this clonotype was seen a few times. CDR3 residues: CASSPPGQENTDTQYF. The DNA of the CDR3 is TGCGCCAGCAGCCCGCCGGGACAGGAGAACACAGATACGCAGTATTTT. The chain links TRBV5-1 to TRBJ2-3; 8 bases are shared with TRBD1. Germline V lookup: CDR1 SGHRS, CDR2 YFSETQ. V was clipped by 4 bases and J by 2 bases; unmatched bases: 9. This CDR3 is built from 16 residues.

The chain couples TRBV5-5 to TRBJ1-2, with TRBD1 as a possible D gene (6 bases). V shed 7 bases and J shed 8 bases, with 18 bases lying between them. Germline assignment: CDR1 SGHKS and CDR2 YYEKEE (reference sequence). This CDR3 is built from 13 residues. The CDR3 reads CASLPGGPGGYTF. DNA for the CDR3: TGTGCCAGCTTGCCCGGGGGCCCGGGAGGCTACACCTTC.

This clonotype was detected a few times. The gene calls are TRBV7-9 and TRBJ1-1; D possibly corresponds to TRBD1 (6 bases). V dropped 4 bases and J dropped 6 bases, with 15 bases sitting between them. This CDR3 has 14 residues. The germline gives CDR1 SEHNR, CDR2 FQNEAQ (reference sequence). DNA for the CDR3: TGTGCCAGCAGCTCTCTGGGGGGCGATGCTGAAGCTTTCTTT. Amino acid sequence: CASSSLGGDAEAFF.